A selection of T cell receptor beta chains follows, all from one sample in a study of CD8 T cells in ankylosing spondylitis. A single record per CDR3 protein comes from TCRdb applying MiXCR to the 5' RACE reads. The top ten hold approximately 29% of the sample, which has tens of thousands of distinct CDR3 sequences, 6.5% to 9.5% seen once. Sequencing was carried out using blood. The receptor set was obtained from a male donor with ankylosing spondylitis or in good health (not recorded which). The CDR3 runs from the conserved cysteine through the conserved F or W. The D gene is left open where the match is weak. The size entry is marked missing in some rows and otherwise reads once, few, many or a size class.

clone_size: .; v_call: TRBV3-1; j_call: TRBJ2-1; d_call: .; cdr3_length: 15; cdr3_nt: TGTGCCAGCAGCCAAGATAAGGCTTCCTACAATGAGCAGTTCTTC; cdr3_aa: CASSQDKASYNEQFF
clone_size: few; v_call: TRBV6-2/TRBV6-3; j_call: TRBJ2-2; d_call: .; cdr3_length: 14; cdr3_nt: TGTGCCAGCAGACCCACAGGGTCCACCGGGGAGCTGTTTTTT; cdr3_aa: CASRPTGSTGELFF
clone_size: few; v_call: TRBV20-1; j_call: TRBJ2-2; d_call: .; cdr3_length: 14; cdr3_nt: TGCAGTGCTAGGCAGGGGCGGAACACCGGGGAGCTGTTTTTT; cdr3_aa: CSARQGRNTGELFF
clone_size: .; v_call: TRBV6-6; j_call: TRBJ2-2; d_call: .; cdr3_length: 15; cdr3_nt: TGTGCCAGCAGTTACGCAGCCTTCAACACCGGGGAGCTGTTTTTT; cdr3_aa: CASSYAAFNTGELFF
clone_size: .; v_call: TRBV29-1; j_call: TRBJ1-4; d_call: .; cdr3_length: 15; cdr3_nt: TGCAGCGTTGAAAGGTTCGGGGCTGCTAATGAAAAACTGTTTTTT; cdr3_aa: CSVERFGAANEKLFF
clone_size: many; v_call: TRBV29-1; j_call: TRBJ2-5; d_call: TRBD1; cdr3_length: 11; cdr3_nt: TGCAGCGCGGGACAGGGGAAGACCCAGTACTTC; cdr3_aa: CSAGQGKTQYF
clone_size: .; v_call: TRBV12-3/TRBV12-4; j_call: TRBJ1-4; d_call: .; cdr3_length: 15; cdr3_nt: TGTGCCAGCAGTCGCGCGGACAATCTCGCTGAAAAACTGTTTTTT; cdr3_aa: CASSRADNLAEKLFF
clone_size: .; v_call: TRBV5-1; j_call: TRBJ2-2; d_call: TRBD1; cdr3_length: 13; cdr3_nt: TGCGCCACCGGACAGGGAAACACCGGGGAGCTGTTTTTT; cdr3_aa: CATGQGNTGELFF
clone_size: few; v_call: TRBV20-1; j_call: TRBJ2-1; d_call: TRBD2; cdr3_length: 16; cdr3_nt: TGCAGTGCTAGCTTCGGGGCTAGCGGGGGAAGTAATGAGCAGTTCTTC; cdr3_aa: CSASFGASGGSNEQFF
clone_size: many; v_call: TRBV4-3; j_call: TRBJ1-2; d_call: TRBD1; cdr3_length: 16; cdr3_nt: TGCGCCAGCAGCCAAGATATGGACAGGGGGTTTGATGGCTACACCTTC; cdr3_aa: CASSQDMDRGFDGYTF
clone_size: many; v_call: TRBV9; j_call: TRBJ2-3; d_call: .; cdr3_length: 15; cdr3_nt: TGTGCCAGCAGCGTAGGGGGTAGGAGCGTACAGCCCCAGTATTTT; cdr3_aa: CASSVGGRSVQPQYF
clone_size: many; v_call: TRBV29-1; j_call: TRBJ2-1; d_call: .; cdr3_length: 14; cdr3_nt: TGCAGCGGTATTGTGGGGCCTCGGGCGCAGGAGCAGTTCTTC; cdr3_aa: CSGIVGPRAQEQFF
clone_size: .; v_call: TRBV28; j_call: TRBJ2-3; d_call: .; cdr3_length: 15; cdr3_nt: TGTGCCAGCACATCGGGGACAAATCCGACAGATACGCAGTATTTT; cdr3_aa: CASTSGTNPTDTQYF
clone_size: .; v_call: TRBV6-2/TRBV6-3; j_call: TRBJ2-3; d_call: TRBD2; cdr3_length: 17; cdr3_nt: TGTGCCAGCAGTTACTCTCGCGTAGCGGGGGGGCCAGATACGCAGTATTTT; cdr3_aa: CASSYSRVAGGPDTQYF
clone_size: few; v_call: TRBV11-2; j_call: TRBJ2-5; d_call: TRBD1; cdr3_length: 13; cdr3_nt: TGTGCCGGAGGGGACAGGGGGATCGAGACCCAGTACTTC; cdr3_aa: CAGGDRGIETQYF
clone_size: few; v_call: TRBV28; j_call: TRBJ2-1; d_call: TRBD1; cdr3_length: 13; cdr3_nt: TGTGCCAGCAGGCTACAGGGGGCTCGTGAGCAGTTCTTC; cdr3_aa: CASRLQGAREQFF
clone_size: many; v_call: TRBV12-3/TRBV12-4; j_call: TRBJ1-2; d_call: .; cdr3_length: 12; cdr3_nt: TGTGCCAGCAGCCCTAGCGGGGGTGGCTACACCTTC; cdr3_aa: CASSPSGGGYTF
clone_size: few; v_call: TRBV12-3/TRBV12-4; j_call: TRBJ2-5; d_call: .; cdr3_length: 14; cdr3_nt: TGTGCCAGCACTGTGGGGTCGTTAGGGGAGACCCAGTACTTC; cdr3_aa: CASTVGSLGETQYF
clone_size: .; v_call: TRBV29-1; j_call: TRBJ2-1; d_call: .; cdr3_length: 13; cdr3_nt: TGCAGCGTTGGGGGATTGTCAGTGGCTGAGCAGTTCTTC; cdr3_aa: CSVGGLSVAEQFF
clone_size: .; v_call: TRBV27; j_call: TRBJ2-3; d_call: TRBD2; cdr3_length: 15; cdr3_nt: TGTGCCAGCAGCTGGACTAGCGGGACTACAGATACGCAGTATTTT; cdr3_aa: CASSWTSGTTDTQYF
clone_size: few; v_call: TRBV4-1; j_call: TRBJ2-2; d_call: .; cdr3_length: 17; cdr3_nt: TGCGCCAGCAGCCAAGTTGAATTCGGGGAGCGGACCGGGGAGCTGTTTTTT; cdr3_aa: CASSQVEFGERTGELFF
clone_size: medium-sized; v_call: TRBV5-1; j_call: TRBJ1-5; d_call: TRBD1; cdr3_length: 16; cdr3_nt: TGCGCCAGCAGCTTGGGGACCCCAGGGGGTCTTCAGCCCCAGCATTTT; cdr3_aa: CASSLGTPGGLQPQHF
clone_size: many; v_call: TRBV4-3; j_call: TRBJ1-3; d_call: .; cdr3_length: 17; cdr3_nt: TGCGCCAGCAGCCAAGATCTTGATAGTTACGGTGGAAACACCATATATTTT; cdr3_aa: CASSQDLDSYGGNTIYF
clone_size: .; v_call: TRBV7-9; j_call: TRBJ2-5; d_call: TRBD1; cdr3_length: 16; cdr3_nt: TGTGCCAGCAGCTCAACCCCTCGGGACAGCCAAGAGACCCAGTACTTC; cdr3_aa: CASSSTPRDSQETQYF
clone_size: few; v_call: TRBV12-3/TRBV12-4; j_call: TRBJ2-3; d_call: .; cdr3_length: 14; cdr3_nt: TGTGCCAGCAGTTTTAGTTTACGCACAGATACGCAGTATTTT; cdr3_aa: CASSFSLRTDTQYF
clone_size: few; v_call: TRBV7-9; j_call: TRBJ2-2; d_call: .; cdr3_length: 14; cdr3_nt: TGTGCCAGCAGCTTAGCGGACAGAACCGGGGAGCTGTTTTTT; cdr3_aa: CASSLADRTGELFF
clone_size: .; v_call: TRBV20-1; j_call: TRBJ2-2; d_call: .; cdr3_length: 17; cdr3_nt: TGCAGTGCTAGAGTTAACTTCCGGACAACGAACACCGGGGAGCTGTTTTTT; cdr3_aa: CSARVNFRTTNTGELFF
clone_size: many; v_call: TRBV10-2; j_call: TRBJ2-1; d_call: TRBD2; cdr3_length: 13; cdr3_nt: TGCGCCAGCAGACTAGCGGGGGTCAATGAGCAGTTCTTC; cdr3_aa: CASRLAGVNEQFF
clone_size: .; v_call: TRBV18; j_call: TRBJ1-5; d_call: .; cdr3_length: 15; cdr3_nt: TGTGCCAGCTCACCGGCGCGGGGGGCGCCACAGCCCCAGCATTTT; cdr3_aa: CASSPARGAPQPQHF
clone_size: few; v_call: TRBV3-1; j_call: TRBJ2-5; d_call: .; cdr3_length: 15; cdr3_nt: TGTGCCAGCAGCCTCACCGTGTCGGTCCAAGAGACCCAGTACTTC; cdr3_aa: CASSLTVSVQETQYF
clone_size: medium-sized; v_call: TRBV6-5; j_call: TRBJ2-2; d_call: .; cdr3_length: 13; cdr3_nt: TGTGCCAGCAGTTCGGCAGGGGCCGGGGAGCTGTTTTTT; cdr3_aa: CASSSAGAGELFF
clone_size: few; v_call: TRBV12-3/TRBV12-4; j_call: TRBJ2-4; d_call: TRBD2; cdr3_length: 17; cdr3_nt: TGTGCCAGCAGTTTGGAGGTAGCGGGCTGGGGATTAGACATTCAGTACTTC; cdr3_aa: CASSLEVAGWGLDIQYF
clone_size: many; v_call: TRBV29-1; j_call: TRBJ2-1; d_call: .; cdr3_length: 14; cdr3_nt: TGCAGCGTTGATCGGGACACCGGTGCGAATGAGCAGTTCTTC; cdr3_aa: CSVDRDTGANEQFF
clone_size: medium-sized; v_call: TRBV20-1; j_call: TRBJ2-3; d_call: TRBD2; cdr3_length: 15; cdr3_nt: TGCAGTGCCCCTCGACTAGCGGGGGGAAGAGATACGCAGTATTTT; cdr3_aa: CSAPRLAGGRDTQYF
clone_size: few; v_call: TRBV20-1; j_call: TRBJ2-3; d_call: .; cdr3_length: 13; cdr3_nt: TGCAGTGAACAGGGTATGGGCACAGATACGCAGTATTTT; cdr3_aa: CSEQGMGTDTQYF
clone_size: many; v_call: TRBV7-9; j_call: TRBJ1-5; d_call: .; cdr3_length: 15; cdr3_nt: TGTGCCAGCAGTTCCGACAGAGATAGCAATCAGCCCCAGCATTTT; cdr3_aa: CASSSDRDSNQPQHF
clone_size: few; v_call: TRBV20-1; j_call: TRBJ2-5; d_call: TRBD1; cdr3_length: 14; cdr3_nt: TGCAGTGCACCTGACAGGGCCTTCGGGGAGACCCAGTACTTC; cdr3_aa: CSAPDRAFGETQYF
clone_size: medium-sized; v_call: TRBV13; j_call: TRBJ2-2; d_call: .; cdr3_length: 15; cdr3_nt: TGTGCCAGCAGCTTAGGAGAGGGGGGCACCGGGGAGCTGTTTTTT; cdr3_aa: CASSLGEGGTGELFF
clone_size: .; v_call: TRBV4-3; j_call: TRBJ2-1; d_call: .; cdr3_length: 15; cdr3_nt: TGCGCCAGCAGCCAAGCGTTTGGGGGAGTAAATGAGCAGTTCTTC; cdr3_aa: CASSQAFGGVNEQFF
clone_size: .; v_call: TRBV20-1; j_call: TRBJ2-7; d_call: TRBD1; cdr3_length: 15; cdr3_nt: TGCAGTGCTACCAAACCCGGGACAGGGTTCTACGAGCAGTACTTC; cdr3_aa: CSATKPGTGFYEQYF
clone_size: .; v_call: TRBV29-1; j_call: TRBJ2-5; d_call: .; cdr3_length: 13; cdr3_nt: TGCAGTCAAAGACTAGGTGGGCAAGAGACCCAGTACTTC; cdr3_aa: CSQRLGGQETQYF
clone_size: many; v_call: TRBV5-1; j_call: TRBJ2-1; d_call: .; cdr3_length: 16; cdr3_nt: TGCGCCAGCAGCTTGGTGGGCTCCCTAACCTACAATGAGCAGTTCTTC; cdr3_aa: CASSLVGSLTYNEQFF
clone_size: .; v_call: TRBV13; j_call: TRBJ2-1; d_call: .; cdr3_length: 13; cdr3_nt: TGTGCCAGCAGACCTCGGGGCGGGAATGAGCAGTTCTTC; cdr3_aa: CASRPRGGNEQFF
clone_size: few; v_call: TRBV12-3/TRBV12-4; j_call: TRBJ1-4; d_call: .; cdr3_length: 14; cdr3_nt: TGTGCCAGCAGTCGGACGGTCGCTAATGAAAAACTGTTTTTT; cdr3_aa: CASSRTVANEKLFF
clone_size: few; v_call: TRBV6-6; j_call: TRBJ2-5; d_call: .; cdr3_length: 14; cdr3_nt: TGTGCCAGCAGTTACATTTCGGGTAGGGAGACCCAGTACTTC; cdr3_aa: CASSYISGRETQYF
clone_size: few; v_call: TRBV11-2; j_call: TRBJ1-4; d_call: .; cdr3_length: 15; cdr3_nt: TGTGCCAGCAGCGGGGACGGCCGCGCTAATGAAAAACTGTTTTTT; cdr3_aa: CASSGDGRANEKLFF
clone_size: .; v_call: TRBV28; j_call: TRBJ2-3; d_call: .; cdr3_length: 16; cdr3_nt: TGTGCCAGCAGTTTAAGGTCGGGCGGGGACACAGATACGCAGTATTTT; cdr3_aa: CASSLRSGGDTDTQYF
clone_size: many; v_call: TRBV12-3/TRBV12-4; j_call: TRBJ1-1; d_call: .; cdr3_length: 12; cdr3_nt: TGTGCCAGCAGTTTGAGGCCGTTTGAAGCTTTCTTT; cdr3_aa: CASSLRPFEAFF
clone_size: few; v_call: TRBV12-3/TRBV12-4; j_call: TRBJ2-3; d_call: .; cdr3_length: 16; cdr3_nt: TGTGCCAGCAGTTTAAAGCGGGTAGGGACAACAGATACGCAGTATTTT; cdr3_aa: CASSLKRVGTTDTQYF
clone_size: many; v_call: TRBV29-1; j_call: TRBJ1-1; d_call: .; cdr3_length: 12; cdr3_nt: TGCAGCGTTAGGCCTCAGGCCTCTGAAGCTTTCTTT; cdr3_aa: CSVRPQASEAFF